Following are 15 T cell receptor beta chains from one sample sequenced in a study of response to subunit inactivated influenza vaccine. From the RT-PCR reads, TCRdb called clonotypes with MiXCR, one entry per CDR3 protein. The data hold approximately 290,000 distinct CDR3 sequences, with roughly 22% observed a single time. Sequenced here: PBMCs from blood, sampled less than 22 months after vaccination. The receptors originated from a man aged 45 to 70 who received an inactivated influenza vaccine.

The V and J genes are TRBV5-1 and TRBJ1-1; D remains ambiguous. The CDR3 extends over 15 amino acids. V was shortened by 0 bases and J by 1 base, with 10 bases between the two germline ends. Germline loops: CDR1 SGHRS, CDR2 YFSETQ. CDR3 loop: CASSLAPSPNTEAFF. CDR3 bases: TGCGCCAGCAGCTTGGCTCCCAGTCCGAACACTGAAGCTTTCTTT.

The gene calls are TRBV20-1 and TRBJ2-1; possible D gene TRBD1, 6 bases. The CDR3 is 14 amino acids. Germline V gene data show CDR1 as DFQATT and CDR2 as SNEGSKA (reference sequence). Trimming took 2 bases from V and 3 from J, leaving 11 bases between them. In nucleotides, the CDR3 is TGCAGTGCTAGACCTCCGACAGGCTACAATGAGCAGTTCTTC. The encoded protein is CSARPPTGYNEQFF.

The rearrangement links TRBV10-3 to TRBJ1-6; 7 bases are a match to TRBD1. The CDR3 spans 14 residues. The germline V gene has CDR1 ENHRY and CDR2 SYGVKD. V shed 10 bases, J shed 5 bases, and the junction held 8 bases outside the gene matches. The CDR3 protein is CASYQGGHNSPLHF. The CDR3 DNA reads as TGTGCCAGCTACCAGGGGGGTCATAATTCACCCCTCCACTTT.

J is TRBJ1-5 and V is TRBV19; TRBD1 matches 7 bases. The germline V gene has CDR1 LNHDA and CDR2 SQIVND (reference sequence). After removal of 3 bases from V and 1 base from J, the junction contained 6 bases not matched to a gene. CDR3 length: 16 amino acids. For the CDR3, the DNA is TGTGCCAGTAGTATGGGAGGGGGCGGAAGCAATCAGCCCCAGCATTTT. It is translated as CASSMGGGGSNQPQHF. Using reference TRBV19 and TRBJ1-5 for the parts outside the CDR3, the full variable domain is DGGITQSPKYLFRKEGQNVTLSCEQNLNHDAMYWYRQDPGQGLRLIYYSQIVNDFQKGDIAEGYSVSREKKESFPLTVTSAQKNPTAFYLCASSMGGGGSNQPQHFGDGTRLSIL.

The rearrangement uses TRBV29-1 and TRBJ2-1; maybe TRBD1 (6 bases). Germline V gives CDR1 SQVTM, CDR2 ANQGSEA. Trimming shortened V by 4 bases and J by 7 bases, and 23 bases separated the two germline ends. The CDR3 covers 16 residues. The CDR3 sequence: CSVARWARGLENEQFF. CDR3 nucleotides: TGCAGCGTTGCCCGGTGGGCCAGGGGCTTGGAGAATGAGCAGTTCTTC.

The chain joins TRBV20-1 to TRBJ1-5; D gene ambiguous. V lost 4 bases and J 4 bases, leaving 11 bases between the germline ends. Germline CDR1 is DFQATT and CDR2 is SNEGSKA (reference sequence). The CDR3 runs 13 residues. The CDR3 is CSAIRVSNQPQHF. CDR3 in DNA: TGCAGTGCTATTCGTGTGTCTAATCAGCCCCAGCATTTT.

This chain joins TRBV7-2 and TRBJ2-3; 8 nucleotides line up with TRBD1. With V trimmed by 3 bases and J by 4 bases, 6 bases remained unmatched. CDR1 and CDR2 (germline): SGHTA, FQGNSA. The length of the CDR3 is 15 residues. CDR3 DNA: TGTGCCAGCAGCTTTCCAGGGGGCGCGGCAGATACGCAGTATTTT. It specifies CASSFPGGAADTQYF.

Here the CDR3 reads CASSYLAGGSPYEQYF. The CDR3 DNA reads as TGTGCCAGCAGTTACTTAGCGGGAGGGTCCCCGTACGAGCAGTACTTC. The chain links TRBV6-2 or TRBV6-3 to TRBJ2-7, with TRBD2 matching 11 bases. The CDR3 runs 16 residues. Germline CDR1 and CDR2: MNHEY and SVGEGT. V lost 1 base and J lost 4; bases outside the gene matches: 6.

As DNA, the CDR3 is TGTGCCAGCAGTAAAGGGACAGGGGGTGAAAAACTGTTTTTT. This sequence encodes CASSKGTGGEKLFF. The chain links TRBV12-3 or TRBV12-4 to TRBJ1-4; 11 positions agree with TRBD1. The V and J ends lost 5 bases and 7 bases, in that order; junction bases with no gene match: 3. CDR3 length equals 14 residues.

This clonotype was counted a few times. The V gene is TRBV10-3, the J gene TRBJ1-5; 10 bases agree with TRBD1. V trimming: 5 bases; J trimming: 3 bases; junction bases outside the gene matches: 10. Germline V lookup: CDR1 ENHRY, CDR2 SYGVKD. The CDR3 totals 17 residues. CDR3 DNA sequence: TGTGCCATCAGTCAGACATACGGGACAGGGGTCAATCAGCCCCAGCATTTT. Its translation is CAISQTYGTGVNQPQHF.

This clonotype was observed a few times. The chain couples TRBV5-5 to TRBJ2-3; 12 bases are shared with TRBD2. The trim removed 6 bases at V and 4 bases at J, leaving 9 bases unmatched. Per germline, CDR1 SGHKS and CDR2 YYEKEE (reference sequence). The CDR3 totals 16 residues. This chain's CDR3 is CASIFLAGGPADTQYF. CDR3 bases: TGTGCCAGCATCTTTCTAGCGGGAGGGCCCGCAGATACGCAGTATTTT.

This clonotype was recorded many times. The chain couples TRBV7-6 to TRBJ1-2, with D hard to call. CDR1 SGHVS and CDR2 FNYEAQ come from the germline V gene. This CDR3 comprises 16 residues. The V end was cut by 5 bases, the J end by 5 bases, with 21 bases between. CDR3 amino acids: CASSLEVGQAVYGYTF. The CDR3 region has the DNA TGTGCCAGCAGCCTAGAGGTTGGGCAGGCCGTTTATGGCTACACCTTC.

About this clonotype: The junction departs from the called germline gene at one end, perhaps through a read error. CDR3 sequence reads: CASTFTGTNNEQLF. The CDR3 DNA follows: TGTGCCAGCACCTTTACGGGTACCAACAATGAGCAGTTATTC. The J gene is TRBJ2-1, the V gene TRBV7-9, with D unresolved. The CDR3 loop spans 14 amino acids. Germline-derived CDR1 and CDR2 are SEHNR and FQNEAQ (reference sequence).

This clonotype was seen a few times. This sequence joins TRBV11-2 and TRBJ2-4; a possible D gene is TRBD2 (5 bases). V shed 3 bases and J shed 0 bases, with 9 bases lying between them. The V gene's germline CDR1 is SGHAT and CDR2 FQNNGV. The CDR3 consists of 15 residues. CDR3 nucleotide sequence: TGTGCCAGCAGCTTTCGGGGAGTAGCCAAAAACATTCAGTACTTC. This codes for CASSFRGVAKNIQYF.

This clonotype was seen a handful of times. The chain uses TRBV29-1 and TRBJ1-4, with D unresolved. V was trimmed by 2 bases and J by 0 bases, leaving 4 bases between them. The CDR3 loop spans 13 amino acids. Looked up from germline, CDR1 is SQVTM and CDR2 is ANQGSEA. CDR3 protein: CSVERATNEKLFF. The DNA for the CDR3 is TGCAGCGTTGAAAGGGCAACTAATGAAAAACTGTTTTTT.